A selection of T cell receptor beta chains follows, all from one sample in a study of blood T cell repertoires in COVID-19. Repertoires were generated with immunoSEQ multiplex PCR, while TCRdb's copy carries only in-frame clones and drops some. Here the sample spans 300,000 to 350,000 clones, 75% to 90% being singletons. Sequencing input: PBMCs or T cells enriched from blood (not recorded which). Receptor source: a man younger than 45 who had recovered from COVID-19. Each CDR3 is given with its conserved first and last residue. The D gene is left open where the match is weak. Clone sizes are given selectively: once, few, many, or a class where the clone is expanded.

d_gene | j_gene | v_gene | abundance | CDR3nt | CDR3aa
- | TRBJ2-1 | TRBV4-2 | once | TGTGCCAGCAGCCAAGATACAGGTGAGCAGTTCTTC | CASSQDTGEQFF
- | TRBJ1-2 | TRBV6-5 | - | TGTGCCAGCAGGACGGTAGTCGGTATACTATATGGCTACACCTTC | CASRTVVGILYGYTF
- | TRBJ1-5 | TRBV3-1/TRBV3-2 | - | TGTGCCAGCAGCCAAGACCCGGGGGAGCCCCAGCATTTT | CASSQDPGEPQHF
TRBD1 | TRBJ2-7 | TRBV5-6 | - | TGTGCCAGCAGCTACGACAGGGACGAGCAGTACTTC | CASSYDRDEQYF
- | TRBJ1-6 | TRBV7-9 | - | TGTGCCAGCAGCTTAGATTTGTCGGGAGGTTCCTATAATTCACCCCTCCACTTT | CASSLDLSGGSYNSPLHF
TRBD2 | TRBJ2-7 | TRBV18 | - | TGTGCCAGCTCAGTACTACTAGCGGGGCCCTTAGAGCAGTACTTC | CASSVLLAGPLEQYF
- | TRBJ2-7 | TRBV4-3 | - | TGCGCCAGCAGCCAAGCAGACTCCTACGAGCAGTACTTC | CASSQADSYEQYF
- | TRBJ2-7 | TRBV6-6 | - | TGTGCCAGCAGTTCTATTTGGGGCAGCACAATCGAGCAGTACTTC | CASSSIWGSTIEQYF
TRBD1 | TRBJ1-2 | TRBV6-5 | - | TGTGCCAGCAGTCCGGGACAGGGAAGAAACACCTTC | CASSPGQGRNTF
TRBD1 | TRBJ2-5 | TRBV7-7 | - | TGTGCTAGCAGCGCCACCGGGACAGGGCAAGAGACCCAGTACTTC | CASSATGTGQETQYF
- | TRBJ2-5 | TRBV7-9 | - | TGTGCCAGCAGCTTCAATCAAGAGACCCAGTACTTC | CASSFNQETQYF
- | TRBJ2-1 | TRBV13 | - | TGTGCCAGCAGCTTCTCCCGCGGGGACAATGAGCAGTTCTTC | CASSFSRGDNEQFF
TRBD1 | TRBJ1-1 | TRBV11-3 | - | TGTGCCAGCAGCCCGGGGACAGACACTGAAGCTTTCTTT | CASSPGTDTEAFF
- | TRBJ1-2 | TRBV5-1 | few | TGCGCCAGCCAGGCAGATGGTACGTCTCGGGGCTACACCTTC | CASQADGTSRGYTF
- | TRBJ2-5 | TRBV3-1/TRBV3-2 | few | TGTGCCAGCATCGGTTGGAGCCTCGGTGAAGAGACCCAGTACTTC | CASIGWSLGEETQYF
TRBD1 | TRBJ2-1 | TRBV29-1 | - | TGCAGCGTTGAAAGGGACAGGGGCTACAATGAGCAGTTCTTC | CSVERDRGYNEQFF
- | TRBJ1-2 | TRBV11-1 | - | TGTGCCAGAACCAGGCACAGGGTTCTTGGCTACACCTTC | CARTRHRVLGYTF
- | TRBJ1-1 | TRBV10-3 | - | TGTGCCATCAGTTCATTAGAGAACACTGAAGCTTTCTTT | CAISSLENTEAFF
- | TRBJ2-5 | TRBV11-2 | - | TGTGCCAGCGCCCGGGGAGAGACCCAGTACTTC | CASARGETQYF
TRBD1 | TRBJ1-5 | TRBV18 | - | TGTGCCAGCTCACCGGGGACAGGCGGGGTTGTGAATCAGCCCCAGCATTTT | CASSPGTGGVVNQPQHF
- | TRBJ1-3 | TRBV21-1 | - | TGTGCCAGCAGCGGAGGAACTGGAAACACCATATATTTT | CASSGGTGNTIYF
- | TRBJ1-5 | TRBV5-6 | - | TGTGCCAGCAGCTTTTGGACAGCCAGAAATCAGCCCCAGCATTTT | CASSFWTARNQPQHF